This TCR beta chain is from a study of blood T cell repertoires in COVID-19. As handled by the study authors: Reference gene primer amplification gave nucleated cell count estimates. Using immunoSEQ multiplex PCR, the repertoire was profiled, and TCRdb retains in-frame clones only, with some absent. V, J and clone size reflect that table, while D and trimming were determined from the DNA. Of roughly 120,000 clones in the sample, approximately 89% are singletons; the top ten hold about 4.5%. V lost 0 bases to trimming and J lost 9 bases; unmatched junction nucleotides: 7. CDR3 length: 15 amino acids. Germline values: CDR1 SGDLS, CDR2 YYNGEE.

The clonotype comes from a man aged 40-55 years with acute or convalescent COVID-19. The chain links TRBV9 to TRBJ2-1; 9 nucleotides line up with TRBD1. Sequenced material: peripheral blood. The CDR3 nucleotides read TGTGCCAGCAGCGTAGAATGGACAGGGGCTAGTGAGCAGTTCTTC. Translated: CASSVEWTGASEQFF. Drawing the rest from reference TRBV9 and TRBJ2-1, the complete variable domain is DSGVTQTPKHLITATGQRVTLRCSPRSGDLSVYWYQQSLDQGLQFLIQYYNGEERAKGNILERFSAQQFPDLHSELNLSSLELGDSALYFCASSVEWTGASEQFFGPGTRLTVL.